This entry features one T cell receptor beta chain sequence. Libraries were prepared by immunoSEQ multiplex PCR; TCRdb keeps only in-frame clonotypes and omits some of them. The sample records more than 80,000 clones, around nine tenths being singletons. This record belongs to a study of blood T cell repertoires in COVID-19. Germline CDR1 reads KGHSH; CDR2 reads LQKENI. V was clipped by 6 bases and J by 9 bases, with 18 bases between them. The CDR3 has 13 residues. V and J are TRBV18 and TRBJ2-7; tentatively, D is TRBD1 (6 bases). The TCR originated in a man at least 80 years old with acute or convalescent COVID-19. The sample consisted of peripheral blood. CDR3 sequence: CASSLYQGRLQYF. The DNA for the CDR3 is TGTGCCAGCTCGCTCTATCAGGGGCGGTTGCAGTACTTC.